Below, 2 T cell receptor beta chains from the same sample are listed, as sequenced in a study of blood T cell repertoires in COVID-19. The data were produced by immunoSEQ multiplex PCR, yet TCRdb's version contains in-frame clones alone and is incomplete. The sample lists 25,000 or so clones, roughly 94% occurring once. The material sequenced was peripheral blood. These receptors were obtained from a woman in her fifties or sixties with active COVID-19.

The genes are TRBV5-8 and TRBJ2-1; 7 nucleotides line up with TRBD1. CDR1 is SGHTS and CDR2 is YDEGEE in the germline V gene. The CDR3 is made up of 15 amino acids. J gave up 7 bases and V 5 bases, and 12 bases lay outside the gene matches. The CDR3: CASSYLQGTWNEQFF. The CDR3 nucleotides read TGTGCCAGCAGTTATTTACAGGGGACGTGGAATGAGCAGTTCTTC. The complete variable domain, with remaining parts taken from reference TRBV5-8 and TRBJ2-1, reads EAGVTQSPTHLIKTRGQQATLRCSPISGHTSVYWYQQALGLGLQFLLWYDEGEERNRGNFPPRFSGRQFPNYSSELNVNALELEDSALYLCASSYLQGTWNEQFFGPGTRLTVL.

The gene calls are TRBV6-5 and TRBJ1-5; D gene uncertain. The CDR3 has 11 residues. In germline, CDR1 is MNHEY, CDR2 SVGAGI. V shed 6 bases and J shed 5 bases, with 5 bases lying between them. CDR3 nucleotide sequence: TGTGCCAGCAGCACATATCAGCCCCAGCATTTT. Its translation is CASSTYQPQHF.